These T cell receptor beta chains were read from a single sample in a study of regulatory T cells in long-lasting Graves disease. TCRdb processed the multiplex PCR reads anew with MiXCR; each CDR3 protein has one entry. Of approximately 230,000 distinct CDR3 sequences in the sample, about 17% were seen once. The source was peripheral blood mononuclear cells (PBMCs), collected at new diagnosis, from a patient treated with antithyroid drugs. These receptors were taken from a female donor with Graves disease. The CDR3 runs from the conserved cysteine through the conserved F or W. A D gene is named only where the DNA matches it firmly. Clone size is stated in some rows and not others, as once, few, many or a class when expanded.

D,J,V,size,CDR3,DNA
TRBD1,TRBJ2-5,TRBV11-2,-,CASSSRGQTVETQYF,TGTGCCAGCAGCTCCAGGGGGCAGACAGTGGAGACCCAGTACTTC
TRBD2,TRBJ2-3,TRBV10-3,many,CATKTSGSTDTQYF,TGTGCCACCAAGACTAGCGGAAGCACAGATACGCAGTATTTT
TRBD2,TRBJ2-1,TRBV4-1,many,CASSRLEREMNNEQFF,TGCGCCAGCAGCCGGCTCGAGCGGGAGATGAACAATGAGCAGTTCTTC
-,TRBJ1-3,TRBV30,-,CAWSPSGGSTIYF,TGTGCCTGGAGTCCTTCGGGGGGAAGCACCATATATTTT
-,TRBJ1-5,TRBV30,-,CAWSYGTLNQPQHF,TGTGCCTGGAGCTACGGGACACTAAATCAGCCCCAGCATTTT
-,TRBJ2-1,TRBV29-1,many,CSVEGVTREGNEQFF,TGCAGCGTTGAGGGGGTGACTAGAGAGGGAAATGAGCAGTTCTTC
-,TRBJ2-3,TRBV20-1,many,CSASRDALTDTQYF,TGCAGTGCTAGCCGGGACGCCCTCACAGATACGCAGTATTTT
-,TRBJ2-1,TRBV7-2,many,CASSFRTRDNEQFF,TGTGCCAGCAGCTTTCGAACGCGCGACAATGAGCAGTTCTTC
-,TRBJ1-5,TRBV27,many,CASSTGTHSNQPQHF,TGTGCCAGCAGTACCGGGACACATAGCAATCAGCCCCAGCATTTT
TRBD1,TRBJ1-2,TRBV19,many,CASSEGTGWKYGYTF,TGTGCCAGTAGTGAGGGGACAGGGTGGAAGTATGGCTACACCTTC
-,TRBJ2-5,TRBV4-2,-,CASSQLFDLQETQYF,TGTGCCAGCAGCCAATTATTTGACCTCCAAGAGACCCAGTACTTC
TRBD2,TRBJ2-1,TRBV3-1,-,CASSQTSGAYNEQFF,TGTGCCAGCAGCCAGACTAGCGGGGCTTACAATGAGCAGTTCTTC
TRBD2,TRBJ2-4,TRBV10-3,many,CATAGTSYFIQYF,TGTGCCACCGCCGGGACTAGCTATTTCATTCAGTACTTC
-,TRBJ2-3,TRBV5-1,few,CASSLAGRRTDTQYF,TGCGCCAGCAGCTTGGCGGGCCGAAGGACAGATACGCAGTATTTT
TRBD1,TRBJ2-5,TRBV11-2,-,CASSRTGGQGRETQYF,TGTGCCAGCAGCCGCACTGGCGGACAGGGGCGAGAGACCCAGTACTTC
-,TRBJ2-1,TRBV20-1,many,CSARVFGSYNEQFF,TGCAGTGCTAGAGTGTTTGGTTCCTACAATGAGCAGTTCTTC
-,TRBJ1-1,TRBV5-8,few,CASSLAGPMTEAFF,TGTGCCAGCAGCTTGGCGGGCCCGATGACTGAAGCTTTCTTT
-,TRBJ1-2,TRBV14,many,CASSQVTVEGGYTF,TGTGCCAGCAGCCAAGTTACGGTCGAGGGTGGCTACACCTTC
TRBD2,TRBJ2-5,TRBV3-1,few,CASSQVLAEETQYF,TGTGCCAGCAGCCAAGTTCTAGCGGAAGAGACCCAGTACTTC
-,TRBJ2-1,TRBV28,-,CASSWHGGEQFF,TGTGCCAGCAGTTGGCATGGGGGTGAGCAGTTCTTC
-,TRBJ2-3,TRBV24-1,many,CATSDLHGAARDTQYF,TGTGCCACCAGTGATTTGCATGGTGCAGCCAGAGATACGCAGTATTTT
TRBD2,TRBJ2-5,TRBV18,many,CASSPPGTSQETQYF,TGTGCCAGCTCACCGCCTGGGACTAGTCAAGAGACCCAGTACTTC
-,TRBJ2-1,TRBV18,many,CASSPPMSMVRNEQFF,TGTGCCAGCTCACCACCGATGTCGATGGTTAGGAATGAGCAGTTCTTC
-,TRBJ2-7,TRBV27,many,CASQTASGYEQYF,TGTGCCAGCCAGACAGCCTCGGGCTACGAGCAGTACTTC
-,TRBJ2-5,TRBV7-3,many,CASSPMGRDQETQYF,TGTGCCAGCAGCCCAATGGGTAGAGATCAAGAGACCCAGTACTTC
TRBD1,TRBJ2-5,TRBV20-1,few,CSAPGQADEETQYF,TGCAGTGCTCCTGGACAGGCGGACGAGGAGACCCAGTACTTC
-,TRBJ1-5,TRBV2,-,CASSETTGVEPQHF,TGTGCCAGCAGTGAAACTACAGGTGTGGAGCCCCAGCATTTT
-,TRBJ1-1,TRBV3-1,many,CASRRQSEAFF,TGTGCCAGCAGACGACAGAGTGAAGCTTTCTTT
-,TRBJ2-7,TRBV7-9,few,CASSTRTLRAYEQYF,TGTGCCAGCAGCACCCGGACATTACGAGCCTACGAGCAGTACTTC
-,TRBJ2-6,TRBV6-1,many,CASSPNRAGANVLTF,TGTGCCAGCAGTCCAAACAGGGCTGGGGCCAACGTCCTGACTTTC
-,TRBJ2-7,TRBV24-1,many,CATSDLWTEYF,TGTGCCACCAGTGATTTGTGGACCGAGTACTTC
TRBD2,TRBJ2-1,TRBV2,-,CASSTRLAGGPIDEQFF,TGTGCCAGCAGTACCAGACTAGCGGGAGGGCCGATCGATGAGCAGTTCTTC